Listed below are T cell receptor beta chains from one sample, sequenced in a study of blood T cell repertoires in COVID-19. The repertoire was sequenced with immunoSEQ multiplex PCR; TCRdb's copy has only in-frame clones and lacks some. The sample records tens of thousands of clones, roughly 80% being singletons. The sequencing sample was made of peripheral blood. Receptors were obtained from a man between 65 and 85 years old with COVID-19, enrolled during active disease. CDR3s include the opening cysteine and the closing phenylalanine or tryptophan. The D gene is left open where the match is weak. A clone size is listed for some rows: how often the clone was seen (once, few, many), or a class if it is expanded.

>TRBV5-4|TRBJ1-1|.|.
TGTGCCAGCAGCTTGGAGGCCAGGATGAACACTGAAGCTTTCTTT
CASSLEARMNTEAFF
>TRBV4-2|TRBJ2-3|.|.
TGTGCCAGCAGCCAAGAAAGAGGAACAGATACGCAGTATTTT
CASSQERGTDTQYF
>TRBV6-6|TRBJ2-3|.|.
TGTGCCAGCAGTGGAGGGACAGATACGCAGTATTTT
CASSGGTDTQYF
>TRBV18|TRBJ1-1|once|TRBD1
TGTGCCAGCTCTGAAGGGGCAGGGGGCAGAGCTTTCTTT
CASSEGAGGRAFF
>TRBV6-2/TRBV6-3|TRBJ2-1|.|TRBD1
TGTGCCAGCAGCCAGACAGGGGCTAAGGAGCAGTTCTTC
CASSQTGAKEQFF
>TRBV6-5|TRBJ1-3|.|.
TGTGCCAGCAGAGGACAGAGCTCTGGAAACACCATATATTTT
CASRGQSSGNTIYF
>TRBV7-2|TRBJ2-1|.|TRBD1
TGTGCCAGCAGGCATTCGACAGGGCCCCGCTACAATGAGCAGTTCTTC
CASRHSTGPRYNEQFF
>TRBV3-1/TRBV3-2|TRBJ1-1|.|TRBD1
TGTGCCAGCAGCCAAGATCACAGGGGCACTGAAGCTTTCTTT
CASSQDHRGTEAFF
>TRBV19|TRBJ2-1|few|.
TGTGCCAGTAGTATGGTGGCAGGGGCCGCTGCCACGTATTACAATGAGCAGTTCTTC
CASSMVAGAAATYYNEQFF
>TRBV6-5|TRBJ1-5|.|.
TGTGCCAGCAGTTACCGTCCAGGGAGCAATCAGCCCCAGCATTTT
CASSYRPGSNQPQHF
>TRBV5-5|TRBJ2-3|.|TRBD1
TGTGCCAGCACCAGAACTCATTCGACAGGGGCAGATACGCAGTATTTT
CASTRTHSTGADTQYF
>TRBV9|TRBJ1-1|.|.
TGTGCCAGCAGCGTAGTTGAGACAGGAGAAGCTTTCTTT
CASSVVETGEAFF
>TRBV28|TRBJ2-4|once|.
TGTGCCAGCAGTTCCTCCGGGGTTTCCGGCATTCAGTACTTC
CASSSSGVSGIQYF
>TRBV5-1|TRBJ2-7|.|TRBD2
TGCGCCAGCAGCCCTAGCGGAACCTACGAGCAGTACTTC
CASSPSGTYEQYF
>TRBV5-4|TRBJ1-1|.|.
TGTGCCAGCAGCCCCGGGGCAGGGAGGGCCGCTGAAGCTTTCTTT
CASSPGAGRAAEAFF
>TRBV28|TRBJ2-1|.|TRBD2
TGTGCCAGCAGTCTTGGACTAGCGGGAAACAATGAGCAGTTCTTC
CASSLGLAGNNEQFF
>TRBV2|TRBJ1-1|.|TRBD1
TGTGCCAGCACCCCGACAGGGTATACTGAAGCTTTCTTT
CASTPTGYTEAFF
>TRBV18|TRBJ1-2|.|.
TGTGCCAGCTCACCGGGGGGTTCTAACTATGGCTACACCTTC
CASSPGGSNYGYTF
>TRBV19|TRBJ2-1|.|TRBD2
TGTGCCAGTAGTATTAGACAAGCGGGGGTTGACAATGAGCAGTTCTTC
CASSIRQAGVDNEQFF
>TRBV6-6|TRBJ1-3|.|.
TGTGCCAGCAGTACAGGGCTCGGAAACACCATATATTTT
CASSTGLGNTIYF
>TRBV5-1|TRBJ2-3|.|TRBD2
TGCGCCAGCCGGGCCCTAGCGGGGGGGTCAGATACGCAGTATTTT
CASRALAGGSDTQYF
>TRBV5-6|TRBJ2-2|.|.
TGTGCCAGCAGCTTGGCCGGAGTGTCACGGGCCGGGGAGCTGTTTTTT
CASSLAGVSRAGELFF
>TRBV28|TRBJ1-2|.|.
TGTGCCAGCAGTGCAGGACAGAAAACCGGCTACACCTTC
CASSAGQKTGYTF
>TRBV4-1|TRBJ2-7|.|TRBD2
TGCGCCAGCAGCCAGGGGAGCGGGGGCTCAACCTACGAGCAGTACTTC
CASSQGSGGSTYEQYF
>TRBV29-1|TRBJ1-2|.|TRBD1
TGCAGCGTCCGAACCTCTACGGGACAGGGGGGCAGCAACTATGGCTACACCTTC
CSVRTSTGQGGSNYGYTF
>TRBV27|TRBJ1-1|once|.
TGTGCCAGCAGTCAAAAAGGGGGAACTACTGAAGCTTTCTTT
CASSQKGGTTEAFF
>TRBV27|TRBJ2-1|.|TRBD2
TGTGCCAGCAGTCAACTCGGGAGGGGATTTAATGAGCAGTTCTTC
CASSQLGRGFNEQFF
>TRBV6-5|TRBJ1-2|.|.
TGTGCCTCCGAAAGAGCAGGGCAGAACTATGGCTACACCTTC
CASERAGQNYGYTF
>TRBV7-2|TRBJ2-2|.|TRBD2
TGTGCCAGCAGCTTAGCTCGGGAGGGCCGGTCCGGGGAGCTGTTTTTT
CASSLAREGRSGELFF
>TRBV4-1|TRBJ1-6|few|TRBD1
TGCGCCAGCAGGGACAGGGGGCAGAATAATTCACCCCTCCACTTT
CASRDRGQNNSPLHF
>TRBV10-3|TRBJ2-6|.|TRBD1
TGTGCCATCAGTGAACAGGGGGCGGAAGGGGCCAACGTCCTGACTTTC
CAISEQGAEGANVLTF
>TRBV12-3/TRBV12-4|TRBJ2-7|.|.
TGTGCCAGCAGCCGTGGCCCCTACGAGCAGTACTTC
CASSRGPYEQYF
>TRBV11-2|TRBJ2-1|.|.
TGTGCCAGCAGCTTAGAACCTCGGGGGGCGCATGAGCAGTTCTTC
CASSLEPRGAHEQFF
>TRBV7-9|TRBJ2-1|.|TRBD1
TGTGCCAGCAGCTCTACACCGGGACAGGGCTCCTACAATGAGCAGTTCTTC
CASSSTPGQGSYNEQFF
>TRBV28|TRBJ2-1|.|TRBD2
TGTGCCAGCAGTAGCGCTAGCGGGAGTTCCTACAATGAGCAGTTCTTC
CASSSASGSSYNEQFF
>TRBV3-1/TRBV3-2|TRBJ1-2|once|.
TGTGCCAGCAGCCAAGAAGCCGTCTATGGCTACACCTTC
CASSQEAVYGYTF
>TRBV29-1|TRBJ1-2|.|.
TGCAGCGCTGCTCCGGGAAACTATGGCTACACCTTC
CSAAPGNYGYTF
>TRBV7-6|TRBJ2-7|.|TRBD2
TGTGCCAGCAGTCCTAGCGGGTTCTACGAGCAGTACTTC
CASSPSGFYEQYF
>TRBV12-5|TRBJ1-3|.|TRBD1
TGTGCTAGTGGTTTGGGCCACCGGACAGGGTGGGACACCATATATTTT
CASGLGHRTGWDTIYF
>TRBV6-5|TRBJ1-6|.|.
TGTGCCACCCAAACCAGGGGTATAGGTAATTCACCCCTCCACTTT
CATQTRGIGNSPLHF
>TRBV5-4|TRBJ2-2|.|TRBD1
TGTGCCAGCAGCTTGGCCCTAAGACAGGGGGCCGGCGGGGAGCTGTTTTTT
CASSLALRQGAGGELFF
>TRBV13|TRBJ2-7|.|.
TGTGCCAGCAGCCCACAAACCGGGAGCCCCTACGAGCAGTACTTC
CASSPQTGSPYEQYF
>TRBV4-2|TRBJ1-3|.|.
TGTGCCAGCAGCCCTTCCGCTAGGACAGCTGGAAACACCATATATTTT
CASSPSARTAGNTIYF